The 31 T cell receptor beta chains given below trace back to one sample, sequenced in a study of T-cell memory formation after mild COVID-19. TCRdb independently ran MiXCR on the 5' RACE reads; one entry per CDR3 protein. This repertoire shows roughly 300,000 distinct CDR3 sequences, roughly 17% found once; its top ten account for approximately 25%. Sample: PBMCs or a T cell subset sorted from them (not recorded which). The source is a man between 18 and 29 years old who had mild COVID-19 (a few samples of this study predate the infection). Cell type and time point are not known.

This clonotype has a handful of counts. The V and J genes are TRBV7-8 and TRBJ2-3; D is possibly TRBD1 (6 bases). Trimming shortened V by 7 bases and J by 2 bases, and 10 bases separated the two germline ends. Germline CDR1 reads SGHVS; CDR2 reads FQNEAQ. The CDR3 contains 13 residues. CDR3 loop: CASTLGHTDTQYF. In DNA, the CDR3 is TGTGCCAGCACCCTGGGACACACAGATACGCAGTATTTT.

There are a few counts of this clonotype. V is TRBV4-2 and J is TRBJ1-5; no definite D call. The V end lost 2 bases, the J end lost 4 bases, and 6 bases lay between the germline ends. This CDR3 has 13 amino acids. Germline V gives CDR1 LGHNA, CDR2 YNFKEQ. The CDR3 loop is CASSQSENQPQHF. The CDR3 region has the DNA TGTGCCAGCAGCCAATCGGAGAATCAGCCCCAGCATTTT.

This clonotype was seen a few times. V gene TRBV4-1 combines with J gene TRBJ2-3, with 9 bases lining up with TRBD2. V shed 1 base and J 6 bases; nucleotides not matched to a gene: 8. The CDR3 runs to 16 residues. Germline V CDR1 and CDR2: MGHRA, YSYEKL. CDR3 nucleotide sequence: TGCGCCAGCAGCCAAGGTACCAGCGGGGGGCACGATACGCAGTATTTT. It is translated as CASSQGTSGGHDTQYF.

The chain is built from TRBV4-1 and TRBJ2-2; 10 bases match TRBD2. CDR3 length: 17 residues. Trimming at V came to 8 bases and at J to 5 bases, leaving 14 bases not matched to a gene. Germline lookup yields CDR1 MGHRA and CDR2 YSYEKL. Here the CDR3 reads CASQGTKRGGRTGELFF. As DNA, the CDR3 is TGCGCCAGCCAAGGAACTAAGCGGGGGGGCCGAACCGGGGAGCTGTTTTTT.

The chain's CDR3 is CASSYSTGGRYEQYV. The DNA of the CDR3 is TGTGCCAGCAGTTACTCGACAGGGGGCAGGTACGAGCAGTACGTC. The rearrangement joins TRBV6-2 or TRBV6-3 to TRBJ2-7; 10 bases fit TRBD1. Losses at the gene ends were 0 bases for V and 4 bases for J; bases not matched to a gene: 3. This CDR3 is built from 15 residues. Germline CDR1 MNHEY, CDR2 SVGEGT.

In its sample, this clonotype was seen many times. The chain employs TRBV6-1 and TRBJ2-7; TRBD2 matches at 9 bases. J was trimmed by 3 bases and V by 10 bases; bases with no gene match: 7. The CDR3 is 13 amino acids. The germline V gene encodes CDR1 MNHNS and CDR2 SASEGT. The CDR3 bases are TGTGCCACCAACAGCGGGGGGTTCTACGAGCAGTACGTC. This gives the protein CATNSGGFYEQYV.

This clonotype was observed a handful of times. The chain combines TRBV6-6 with TRBJ2-7; tentative D call: TRBD1 (6 bases). Germline CDR1 is MNHNY and CDR2 is SVGAGI (reference sequence). V lost 2 bases, J lost 1 base, and 9 bases lay in between. CDR3 length equals 14 residues. In DNA form, the CDR3 reads TGTGCCAGCAGTTACGAAGGACAGTCCTACGAGCAGTACGTC. Its protein is CASSYEGQSYEQYV.

The V gene is TRBV20-1, the J gene TRBJ1-1, with D unclear. This CDR3 has 12 amino acids. With 0 bases removed from V and 0 bases from J, the gap between germline ends came to 2 bases. CDR1 and CDR2 from the germline V gene are DFQATT and SNEGSKA (reference sequence). The CDR3 DNA reads TGCAGTGCTAGAGAATTGAACACTGAAGCTTTCTTT. Encoded protein: CSARELNTEAFF.

V gene TRBV6-2 or TRBV6-3 combines with J gene TRBJ1-1; 7 positions match TRBD1. CDR1 and CDR2 (germline): MNHEY, SVGEGT. V lost 7 bases and J lost 7; bases outside the gene matches: 12. The CDR3 totals 14 residues. The CDR3 bases are TGTGCCAGCACCAAGGCTCGGGACAGAGGTGAAGCTTTCTTT. It yields the protein CASTKARDRGEAFF.

This clonotype was picked up a small number of times. The CDR3 bases are TGTGCCAGCATCCCCGCTGGGGCCAACGTCCTGACTTTC. It encodes CASIPAGANVLTF. This chain joins TRBV7-2 and TRBJ2-6, with no clear D. This CDR3 region has 13 residues. The ends were cut back, 7 bases at V and 2 bases at J, with 6 bases in the middle. Germline CDR1 SGHTA, CDR2 FQGNSA. Filled out from reference TRBV7-2 and TRBJ2-6, the complete variable domain reads GAGVSQSPSNKVTEKGKDVELRCDPISGHTALYWYRQSLGQGLEFLIYFQGNSAPDKSGLPSDRFSAERTGGSVSTLTIQRTQQEDSAVYLCASIPAGANVLTFGAGSRLTVL.

The chain is built from TRBV4-1 and TRBJ2-7; D is possibly TRBD1 or TRBD2 (5 bases each). The V end lost 4 bases, the J end lost 3 bases, and 16 bases lay between the germline ends. In germline, CDR1 is MGHRA, CDR2 YSYEKL. The CDR3 loop spans 15 amino acids. The CDR3 region is CASSPLGVQGYEQYF. The CDR3 nucleotides read TGCGCCAGCAGCCCGCTGGGGGTTCAGGGCTACGAGCAGTACTTC.

This clonotype was counted only a few times. This rearrangement joins TRBV2 to TRBJ2-5, with D possibly being TRBD1 (6 bases). The ends were cut back, 3 bases at V and 1 base at J, with 15 bases in the middle. CDR1 and CDR2 from the germline V gene are SNHLY and FYNNEI. The length of the CDR3 is 16 residues. The CDR3 DNA sequence: TGTGCCAGCAGTGACCTCCAGGACAGTTCCCAAGAGACCCAGTACTTC. Its protein is CASSDLQDSSQETQYF.

The V gene is TRBV9, the J gene TRBJ2-1; D is perhaps TRBD1 or TRBD2 (5 bases each). From germline, CDR1 is SGDLS and CDR2 YYNGEE. Trimming took 0 bases from V and 9 from J, leaving 16 bases between them. The length of the CDR3 is 15 residues. CDR3 protein: CASSVGGTTAGEQFF. The CDR3 bases are TGTGCCAGCAGCGTAGGGGGGACCACCGCAGGTGAGCAGTTCTTC.

This clonotype was detected ten times or more. The V gene is TRBV6-5, the J gene TRBJ1-1; 10 bases are a match to TRBD1. The trim removed 7 bases at V and 5 bases at J, leaving 10 bases unmatched. The CDR3 is made up of 15 amino acids. Germline assignment: CDR1 MNHEY and CDR2 SVGAGI. The CDR3 coding sequence is TGTGCCAGCACCGGGGGACAGGGGAGGTTAACTGAAGCTTTCTTT. Translating it yields CASTGGQGRLTEAFF.

The chain recombines TRBV9 with TRBJ2-2, with D perhaps given as TRBD1 or TRBD2 (5 bases each). V was shortened by 3 bases and J by 0 bases, with 9 bases between the two germline ends. CDR3 length equals 15 residues. Germline V CDR1 and CDR2: SGDLS, YYNGEE. The CDR3 DNA sequence: TGTGCCAGCAGCGCCGGGACCGCGAACACCGGGGAGCTGTTTTTT. This translates into CASSAGTANTGELFF.

J is TRBJ2-5 and V is TRBV7-2; perhaps TRBD2 as D (5 bases). Trimming removed 5 bases from V and 2 bases from J, with 9 bases in between. CDR3 length: 13 residues. Germline lookup yields CDR1 SGHTA and CDR2 FQGNSA. As DNA, the CDR3 is TGTGCCAGCAGCCTGGACTTTCAAGAGACCCAGTACTTC. It encodes CASSLDFQETQYF.

This clonotype has a handful of counts. The chain joins TRBV29-1 to TRBJ2-5, with TRBD2 as a possible D gene (6 bases). This CDR3 comprises 12 residues. V was trimmed by 6 bases and J by 2 bases, leaving 10 bases between them. Germline V gene sequence: CDR1 SQVTM, CDR2 ANQGSEA. CDR3 residues: CSVGGLQETQYF. The CDR3 coding sequence is TGCAGCGTGGGGGGACTTCAAGAGACCCAGTACTTC. The whole variable domain, filled in from reference TRBV29-1 and TRBJ2-5, reads SAVISQKPSRDICQRGTSLTIQCQVDSQVTMMFWYRQQPGQSLTLIATANQGSEATYESGFVIDKFPISRPNLTFSTLTVSNMSPEDSSIYLCSVGGLQETQYFGPGTRLLVL.

This clonotype occurred many times. V is TRBV3-1 and J is TRBJ2-5, with D possibly matching TRBD2 (6 bases). Germline assignment: CDR1 LGHDT and CDR2 YNNKEL (reference sequence). The CDR3 runs 13 residues. V was shortened by 0 bases and J by 5 bases, with 7 bases between the two germline ends. This chain's CDR3 is CASSQEGRETQYF. DNA of the CDR3: TGTGCCAGCAGCCAAGAGGGGAGGGAGACCCAGTACTTC.

The CDR3 reads CASSLAGQQFF. CDR3 nucleotide sequence: TGCGCCAGCAGCTTGGCTGGGCAACAGTTCTTC. The rearrangement uses TRBV5-1 and TRBJ2-1; D unclear. This CDR3 has 11 residues. Germline V CDR1 and CDR2: SGHRS, YFSETQ. V lost 0 bases and J 13 bases, leaving 8 bases between the germline ends.

The J gene is TRBJ2-7, the V gene TRBV29-1; TRBD2 might be the D (7 bases). V was shortened by 7 bases and J by 2 bases, with 12 bases between the two germline ends. The CDR3 loop spans 12 amino acids. CDR1 is SQVTM and CDR2 is ANQGSEA in the germline V gene. This CDR3 reads CSDGGAPYEQYF. The CDR3 DNA follows: TGCAGCGATGGGGGGGCTCCCTACGAGCAGTACTTC.

The chain couples TRBV9 to TRBJ1-2, with D possibly TRBD1 on 6 matching bases. V was clipped by 2 bases and J by 0 bases, with 14 bases between them. CDR1 and CDR2 (germline): SGDLS, YYNGEE. The CDR3 length is 16 residues. For the CDR3, the DNA is TGTGCCAGCAGCGTCGGGTGGACAGATCCTAACTATGGCTACACCTTC. Residues: CASSVGWTDPNYGYTF.

This clonotype showed up just a few times. V usage is TRBV24-1 and J usage is TRBJ2-1; possibly TRBD1 or TRBD2 for D (6 bases each). V lost 1 base to trimming and J lost 2 bases, with 11 bases between them. The CDR3 runs to 16 residues. The V gene's germline CDR1 is KGHDR and CDR2 SFDVKD. CDR3 DNA sequence: TGTGCCACCAGTGATTTAGGAGGGGACACCTACAATGAGCAGTTCTTC. Protein product: CATSDLGGDTYNEQFF.

The genes are TRBV28 and TRBJ2-5, with 11 bases matching TRBD2. Germline trimming cut 7 bases from V and 2 bases from J; bases unmatched to any gene: 9. CDR1 and CDR2 (germline): MDHEN, SYDVKM. This CDR3 comprises 16 residues. DNA of the CDR3: TGTGCCAGCACTCCCCTCGTAGCGGGGGGGCAAGAGACCCAGTACTTC. Translated, it gives CASTPLVAGGQETQYF. Full variable domain (remainder filled in from reference TRBV28 and TRBJ2-5): DVKVTQSSRYLVKRTGEKVFLECVQDMDHENMFWYRQDPGLGLRLIYFSYDVKMKEKGDIPEGYSVSREKKERFSLILESASTNQTSMYLCASTPLVAGGQETQYFGPGTRLLVL.

This clonotype was seen many times. The chain employs TRBV5-1 and TRBJ2-5, with TRBD2 as a possible D gene (7 bases). The CDR3 extends over 15 amino acids. The V gene's germline CDR1 is SGHRS and CDR2 YFSETQ. The V and J ends lost 4 bases and 0 bases respectively, with 13 bases between them. CDR3 sequence: CASSPEGGHQETQYF. DNA for the CDR3: TGCGCCAGCAGCCCGGAGGGGGGGCACCAAGAGACCCAGTACTTC.

The V gene is TRBV6-2 or TRBV6-3, the J gene TRBJ2-1, with a possible D match to TRBD1 (6 bases). Trimming took 5 bases from V and 4 from J, leaving 15 bases between them. The CDR3 spans 15 residues. Germline CDR1 MNHEY, CDR2 SVGEGT. CDR3 loop: CASSPTGQIYNEQFF. The CDR3 DNA sequence: TGTGCCAGCAGTCCCACAGGACAGATATACAATGAGCAGTTCTTC.

This chain links TRBV2 with TRBJ2-7, with TRBD1 identical over 9 bases. The CDR3 contains 14 residues. The junction had 8 bases not matched to a gene; V was cut back by 6 bases and J by 5 bases. CDR1 and CDR2 from the germline V gene are SNHLY and FYNNEI. The CDR3 is CASSKQGARNEQYV. The CDR3 DNA follows: TGTGCCAGCAGCAAACAGGGGGCGCGTAACGAGCAGTACGTC.

This clonotype has a handful of counts. V usage is TRBV27 and J usage is TRBJ1-2; TRBD1 matches 12 bases. The CDR3 loop spans 20 amino acids. The ends lost 5 bases at V and 4 bases at J; junction bases unmatched: 20. From germline, CDR1 is MNHEY and CDR2 SMNVEV (reference sequence). This CDR3 reads CASSRGQGAREAVGRYGYTF. The CDR3 coding sequence is TGTGCCAGCAGTAGGGGACAGGGGGCACGAGAGGCTGTTGGGCGCTATGGCTACACCTTC.

Details on this clonotype: At one end, the junction sequence differs from germline, possibly due to a read error. V is TRBV4-1 and J is TRBJ2-3; the D gene is possibly TRBD1 (5 bases). Germline-derived CDR1 and CDR2 are MGHRA and YSYEKL. The CDR3 length is 14 residues. The CDR3 protein is CASSLGADTDTKYF. CDR3 DNA: TGCGCCAGCAGCTTAGGGGCGGACACAGATACGAAGTATTTT.

The chain couples TRBV4-2 to TRBJ1-2; D is possibly TRBD1 (5 bases). V was pared by 0 bases and J by 0 bases, with 11 bases between. This CDR3 spans 16 amino acids. The germline gives CDR1 LGHNA, CDR2 YNFKEQ. In nucleotides, the CDR3 is TGTGCCAGCAGCCAAGAGTCCGCAGGGACTAACTATGGCTACACCTTC. Its protein product is CASSQESAGTNYGYTF.

The chain couples TRBV9 to TRBJ1-6; no reliable D call. V lost 2 bases and J lost 6, with 15 bases in between. The length of the CDR3 is 16 residues. The germline CDR1 and CDR2 sequences are SGDLS and YYNGEE. The CDR3 spells CASSVAVEASNSPLHF. The CDR3 DNA reads as TGTGCCAGCAGCGTGGCCGTGGAGGCTAGTAATTCACCCCTCCACTTT.

The chain has TRBV2 and TRBJ1-1, with D possibly TRBD1 on 5 matching bases. V was clipped by 4 bases and J by 4 bases, with 13 bases between them. The CDR3 is 14 amino acids. Per germline, CDR1 SNHLY and CDR2 FYNNEI. In nucleotides, the CDR3 is TGTGCCAGCAGTGTCGGGGCGCTCAGCACTGAAGCTTTCTTT. Its protein is CASSVGALSTEAFF.